The clone carrying this T cell receptor beta chain is classed as medium-sized. This record belongs to a study of OX40 agonist ivuxolimab in advanced cancers. Trimming pared 5 bases from V and 6 bases from J, leaving 8 bases between. This CDR3 contains 11 residues. Germline V gene sequence: CDR1 SNHLY, CDR2 FYNNEI. The protocol was immunoSEQ multiplex PCR, while the TCRdb copy is restricted to in-frame clones and leaves out a portion. The sample lists some 41,000 clones; roughly 91% were seen once. The TCR sequence derives from an adult with an advanced solid tumor such as melanoma, head and neck, liver or kidney cancer. The source was CD4+ or CD8+ T cells sorted from blood, collected in a trial of the OX40 agonist ivuxolimab. V and J are TRBV2 and TRBJ2-7; D is undetermined. For the CDR3, the DNA is TGTGCCAGCAGTAGTTTCTCCGAGCAGTACTTC. Its translation: CASSSFSEQYF. The variable domain in full, with the rest retrieved from reference TRBV2 and TRBJ2-7, is EPEVTQTPSHQVTQMGQEVILRCVPISNHLYFYWYRQILGQKVEFLVSFYNNEISEKSEIFDDQFSVERPDGSNFTLKIRSTKLEDSAMYFCASSSFSEQYFGPGTRLTVT.